These 30 T cell receptor beta chains share one sample of origin, sequenced in a study of T cell changes during pregnancy in multiple sclerosis. The protocol was immunoSEQ multiplex PCR, while the TCRdb copy is restricted to in-frame clones and leaves out a portion. This table holds about 52,000 clones, 80% to 95% found once. This specimen was CD4+ T cells from peripheral blood mononuclear cells, taken in the third trimester of pregnancy. These receptors were collected from a female donor with multiple sclerosis, enrolled in a pregnancy study.

This chain links TRBV6-5 with TRBJ1-1; TRBD1 is a possible D gene (6 bases). Germline CDR1 reads MNHEY; CDR2 reads SVGAGI. V lost 0 bases, J lost 10 bases, and 15 bases lay in between. This CDR3 is built from 14 residues. CDR3 nucleotide sequence: TGTGCCAGCAGTTACTCCGGGACAAAAATGGGAGCTTTCTTT. It codes for CASSYSGTKMGAFF.

The chain joins TRBV6-6 to TRBJ1-5; 12 positions agree with TRBD1. The CDR3 covers 16 residues. With 6 bases clipped from V and 6 bases from J, the junction kept 9 bases outside the gene matches. Germline loops: CDR1 MNHNY, CDR2 SVGAGI (reference sequence). CDR3 amino acids: CASSPRDRGLGQPQHF. In DNA, the CDR3 is TGTGCCAGCAGCCCGCGGGACAGGGGGCTGGGTCAGCCCCAGCATTTT.

This chain joins TRBV27 and TRBJ1-2; TRBD1 matches 8 bases. Trimming at V came to 5 bases and at J to 6 bases, leaving 11 bases not matched to a gene. The CDR3 runs to 15 residues. Germline V gene lookup returns CDR1 MNHEY and CDR2 SMNVEV (reference sequence). The CDR3 nucleotides are TGTGCCAGCAGTCCCCGAGGACAGGGATCGAATGGCTACACCTTC. Translating gives CASSPRGQGSNGYTF.

The chain combines TRBV4-1 with TRBJ2-1, with TRBD2 identical over 9 bases. CDR3 length equals 16 residues. Germline CDR1 and CDR2: MGHRA and YSYEKL. Losses at the gene ends were 0 bases for V and 4 bases for J; bases not matched to a gene: 4. The CDR3 DNA reads as TGCGCCAGCAGCCAAGATCGCGGGGGGGCTTACAATGAGCAGTTCTTC. As protein: CASSQDRGGAYNEQFF.

This clone was detected only a few times. This rearrangement joins TRBV5-1 to TRBJ1-1, with 10 bases matching TRBD1. From germline, CDR1 is SGHRS and CDR2 YFSETQ. This CDR3 is 14 amino acids long. Trimming took 4 bases from V and 6 from J; bases not matched to a gene: 6. The CDR3 spells CASSHGTGEAEAFF. The CDR3 DNA is TGCGCCAGCAGCCATGGGACAGGGGAGGCTGAAGCTTTCTTT.

The chain is built from TRBV2 and TRBJ1-2, with TRBD1 matching over 7 bases. CDR1 and CDR2 from the germline V gene are SNHLY and FYNNEI. V lost 5 bases and J lost 0; bases outside the gene matches: 6. The CDR3 consists of 15 residues. CDR3 in amino acids: CASSNGGQPNYGYTF. Here the CDR3 DNA reads TGTGCCAGCAGTAACGGGGGACAGCCTAACTATGGCTACACCTTC.

The gene calls are TRBV11-2 and TRBJ2-1, with 7 nucleotides matching TRBD2. The V and J ends lost 2 bases and 1 base, in that order; junction bases with no gene match: 14. The germline CDR1 and CDR2 sequences are SGHAT and FQNNGV. This CDR3 has 19 residues. The CDR3 loop reads CASSLLYFPSGSSYNEQFF. In DNA form, the CDR3 reads TGTGCCAGCAGCTTACTCTATTTCCCTAGCGGATCATCCTACAATGAGCAGTTCTTC.

CDR3 coding DNA: TGCAGCGTTACAGGGAGACTAGCCAAAAACATTCAGTACTTC. The encoded protein is CSVTGRLAKNIQYF. The gene calls are TRBV29-1 and TRBJ2-4, with D maybe TRBD1 (6 bases). Looked up from germline, CDR1 is SQVTM and CDR2 is ANQGSEA. Between the trimmed V and J ends, which lost 5 bases and 0 bases, there was a span of 11 bases. The CDR3 runs 14 residues. The full variable domain, rest sourced from reference TRBV29-1 and TRBJ2-4, is SAVISQKPSRDICQRGTSLTIQCQVDSQVTMMFWYRQQPGQSLTLIATANQGSEATYESGFVIDKFPISRPNLTFSTLTVSNMSPEDSSIYLCSVTGRLAKNIQYFGAGTRLSVL.

This chain links TRBV6-1 with TRBJ1-4; 10 bases map to TRBD1. V lost 6 bases to trimming and J lost 5 bases; unmatched junction nucleotides: 15. The CDR3 totals 18 residues. The germline V gene has CDR1 MNHNS and CDR2 SASEGT. The CDR3 DNA reads as TGTGCCAGCAGAGAAAGACAGGGGGCTAGGGTCGGAAATGAAAAACTGTTTTTT. Residues: CASRERQGARVGNEKLFF.

The chain is built from TRBV18 and TRBJ2-1; D is possibly TRBD2 (6 bases). Germline-derived CDR1 and CDR2 are KGHSH and LQKENI. The CDR3 loop spans 14 amino acids. Trimming pared 6 bases from V and 8 bases from J, leaving 17 bases between. CDR3 DNA: TGTGCCAGCTCGGGACTCGTCCTTAGTGATGAGCAGTTCTTC. It encodes CASSGLVLSDEQFF.

CDR3 in amino acids: CASSLGGGATNEQFF. CDR3 DNA sequence: TGCGCCAGCAGCCTCGGCGGGGGGGCCACAAATGAGCAGTTCTTC. The chain joins TRBV4-3 to TRBJ2-1, with 9 bases matching TRBD2. Trimming took 4 bases from V and 7 from J; bases not matched to a gene: 8. The CDR3 is 15 residues long. The V gene's germline CDR1 is LGHNA and CDR2 YSLEER.

The rearrangement joins TRBV5-4 to TRBJ1-1; D perhaps matches TRBD1 (6 bases). Germline V CDR1 and CDR2: SGHNT, YYREEE (reference sequence). V lost 0 bases and J 0 bases, leaving 12 bases between the germline ends. The CDR3 length is 16 residues. The CDR3, as DNA: TGTGCCAGCAGCTTGGTAAAGGGGGAGCTGAACACTGAAGCTTTCTTT. It translates to CASSLVKGELNTEAFF. The full variable domain, its missing parts supplied by reference TRBV5-4 and TRBJ1-1, is ETGVTQSPTHLIKTRGQQVTLRCSSQSGHNTVSWYQQALGQGPQFIFQYYREEENGRGNFPPRFSGLQFPNYSSELNVNALELDDSALYLCASSLVKGELNTEAFFGQGTRLTVV.

The sample holds one count of this clone. The V and J genes are TRBV30 and TRBJ1-2; TRBD1 aligns across 9 bases. The CDR3 length is 15 residues. V lost 0 bases, J lost 4 bases, and 6 bases stayed unmatched. The germline gives CDR1 GTSNPN, CDR2 SVGIG (reference sequence). In DNA form, the CDR3 reads TGTGCCTGGAGTGTAAGGGACAGGGCGTTCTATGGCTACACCTTC. Its protein is CAWSVRDRAFYGYTF.

The genes are TRBV18 and TRBJ2-5; TRBD2 is a possible D gene (6 bases). The CDR3 has 15 residues. V was shortened by 4 bases and J by 1 base, with 13 bases between the two germline ends. CDR1 and CDR2 (germline): KGHSH, LQKENI. For the CDR3, the DNA is TGTGCCAGCTCACAGCAGCTAGCGACCCAAGAGACCCAGTACTTC. Translated: CASSQQLATQETQYF. Using reference TRBV18 and TRBJ2-5 for the parts outside the CDR3, the full variable domain is NAGVMQNPRHLVRRRGQEARLRCSPMKGHSHVYWYRQLPEEGLKFMVYLQKENIIDESGMPKERFSAEFPKEGPSILRIQQVVRGDSAAYFCASSQQLATQETQYFGPGTRLLVL.

J is TRBJ1-1 and V is TRBV21-1; the DNA was not used to check the table's D call, TRBD1. TRBV21-1 is described as a pseudogene. The length of the CDR3 is 11 residues. This CDR3 is CASSKKIRAFF. Written as DNA, the CDR3 is TGTGCCAGCAGCAAAAAAATCAGGGCTTTCTTT.

CDR3 protein: CASSPWDRPPYEQYF. The CDR3 nucleotides are TGTGCCAGCAGCCCATGGGACAGGCCCCCCTACGAGCAGTACTTC. The chain couples TRBV7-2 to TRBJ2-7; 8 bases line up with TRBD1. Germline V gene lookup returns CDR1 SGHTA and CDR2 FQGNSA. The CDR3 sequence is 15 residues long. With V trimmed by 5 bases and J by 2 bases, 8 bases remained unmatched. The complete variable domain, with remaining parts taken from reference TRBV7-2 and TRBJ2-7, reads GAGVSQSPSNKVTEKGKDVELRCDPISGHTALYWYRQSLGQGLEFLIYFQGNSAPDKSGLPSDRFSAERTGGSVSTLTIQRTQQEDSAVYLCASSPWDRPPYEQYFGPGTRLTVT.

The chain links TRBV19 to TRBJ2-3; D possibly corresponds to TRBD1 (6 bases). CDR3 length: 13 residues. Germline CDR1 reads LNHDA; CDR2 reads SQIVND (reference sequence). With 0 bases removed from V and 10 bases from J, the gap between germline ends came to 11 bases. CDR3 loop: CASSIEGRGAQYF. The CDR3 DNA reads TGTGCCAGTAGTATAGAAGGCAGGGGTGCGCAGTATTTT.

The chain is built from TRBV19 and TRBJ2-7, with 7 bases that match TRBD1. This CDR3 is 15 amino acids long. The V segment lost 5 bases and the J segment 5 bases; nucleotides outside the gene matches: 12. The germline V gene encodes CDR1 LNHDA and CDR2 SQIVND (reference sequence). For the CDR3, the DNA is TGTGCCAGTAGTGTCCGGACAGGCCTTGGGAACGAGCAGTACTTC. Translating it yields CASSVRTGLGNEQYF.

This rearrangement joins TRBV4-2 to TRBJ2-1, with D maybe TRBD1 (6 bases). Looked up from germline, CDR1 is LGHNA and CDR2 is YNFKEQ. The CDR3 consists of 13 residues. V gave up 4 bases and J gave up 5 bases, with 9 bases separating them. The CDR3: CASSRGPDNEQFF. The CDR3 DNA reads TGTGCCAGCAGCCGGGGGCCCGACAATGAGCAGTTCTTC.

In its sample, this clone was seen once. The J gene is TRBJ2-7, the V gene TRBV7-2; 11 bases align to TRBD2. V shed 5 bases and J 3 bases; nucleotides not matched to a gene: 12. CDR3 size: 17 residues. Per germline, CDR1 SGHTA and CDR2 FQGNSA. This CDR3 reads CASSPHARTSGFYEQYF. The CDR3 bases are TGTGCCAGCAGCCCCCACGCCCGGACTAGCGGGTTCTACGAGCAGTACTTC.

V gene TRBV7-9 combines with J gene TRBJ2-4, with D possibly matching TRBD2 (6 bases). The CDR3 loop spans 16 amino acids. Trimming pared 5 bases from V and 0 bases from J, leaving 14 bases between. Germline assignment: CDR1 SEHNR and CDR2 FQNEAQ (reference sequence). The CDR3 DNA reads TGTGCCAGCAGCACCCAGCGGGCACTAGCCAAAAACATTCAGTACTTC. This codes for CASSTQRALAKNIQYF.

V and J are TRBV7-3 and TRBJ2-2, with D possibly matching TRBD2 (5 bases). The germline V gene has CDR1 SGHTA and CDR2 FQGTGA. This CDR3 has 14 amino acids. The V and J ends lost 0 bases and 5 bases respectively, with 7 bases between them. CDR3 nucleotide sequence: TGTGCCAGCAGCTTAACGGGCGGGACCGGGGAGCTGTTTTTT. It yields the protein CASSLTGGTGELFF.

The V gene is TRBV7-2, the J gene TRBJ2-7, with D possibly TRBD1 on 6 matching bases. CDR3 length equals 13 residues. Germline lookup yields CDR1 SGHTA and CDR2 FQGNSA. V shed 5 bases and J shed 5 bases, with 13 bases lying between them. The DNA of the CDR3 is TGTGCCAGCAGCAACCAACAGGGTGACGAGCAGTACTTC. Residues: CASSNQQGDEQYF.

This clone was counted a single time. This chain connects TRBV10-3 to TRBJ2-1; 12 bases align to TRBD2. The CDR3 covers 16 residues. After removal of 2 bases from V and 10 bases from J, the junction contained 9 bases not matched to a gene. The germline gives CDR1 ENHRY, CDR2 SYGVKD. CDR3 DNA: TGTGCCATCAGTGAGCCGACTAGCGGGGGCCTAAAAGAGCAGTTCTTC. Amino acids: CAISEPTSGGLKEQFF.

V usage is TRBV2 and J usage is TRBJ1-1; TRBD1 is a possible D gene (6 bases). This CDR3 region has 15 residues. Germline V gene sequence: CDR1 SNHLY, CDR2 FYNNEI. V lost 6 bases and J 1 base, leaving 15 bases between the germline ends. CDR3 amino acids: CASRNGGGGNTEAFF. The CDR3 DNA sequence: TGTGCCAGCAGAAATGGGGGAGGGGGGAACACTGAAGCTTTCTTT. The complete variable domain, with remaining parts taken from reference TRBV2 and TRBJ1-1, reads EPEVTQTPSHQVTQMGQEVILRCVPISNHLYFYWYRQILGQKVEFLVSFYNNEISEKSEIFDDQFSVERPDGSNFTLKIRSTKLEDSAMYFCASRNGGGGNTEAFFGQGTRLTVV.

The chain is built from TRBV2 and TRBJ2-5, with D maybe TRBD2 (5 bases). The CDR3 is made up of 12 amino acids. Trimming shortened V by 6 bases and J by 4 bases, and 9 bases separated the two germline ends. Germline V CDR1 and CDR2: SNHLY, FYNNEI. CDR3 amino acids: CASRRAGETQYF. DNA for the CDR3: TGTGCCAGCAGGAGGGCGGGAGAGACCCAGTACTTC. The full variable domain, completed using reference TRBV2 and TRBJ2-5, is EPEVTQTPSHQVTQMGQEVILRCVPISNHLYFYWYRQILGQKVEFLVSFYNNEISEKSEIFDDQFSVERPDGSNFTLKIRSTKLEDSAMYFCASRRAGETQYFGPGTRLLVL.

The CDR3 loop is CASSLSTRNGYTF. In nucleotides, the CDR3 is TGTGCCAGCAGCTTGAGCACGCGGAATGGCTACACCTTC. This chain connects TRBV5-8 to TRBJ1-2; D is unclear. V was cut by 1 base and J by 6 bases, with 10 bases left in between. Per germline, CDR1 SGHTS and CDR2 YDEGEE. There are 13 residues in the CDR3.

The chain has TRBV7-9 and TRBJ2-7; D is perhaps TRBD1 (5 bases). The germline gives CDR1 SEHNR, CDR2 FQNEAQ (reference sequence). The V end lost 5 bases, the J end lost 0 bases, and 14 bases lay between the germline ends. This CDR3 region has 15 residues. In DNA, the CDR3 is TGTGCCAGCAGCAGTGACAGATCCAGCTCCTACGAGCAGTACTTC. Protein: CASSSDRSSSYEQYF.

The rearrangement links TRBV9 to TRBJ1-2, with 7 bases fitting TRBD1. This CDR3 has 14 amino acids. J lost 0 bases, V lost 3 bases, and 2 bases had no gene match. Per the germline V gene, CDR1 is SGDLS and CDR2 is YYNGEE. CDR3 nucleotides: TGTGCCAGCAGCGACAGGGGAACTAACTATGGCTACACCTTC. It translates to CASSDRGTNYGYTF.

The rearrangement links TRBV11-2 to TRBJ1-2, with TRBD1 matching over 7 bases. CDR3 length: 15 residues. Trimming cost V 5 bases and J 3 bases; bases outside gene matches: 9. From germline, CDR1 is SGHAT and CDR2 FQNNGV. CDR3 nucleotide sequence: TGTGCCAGCAGCCGTATAGGACAGGCTTACTATGGCTACACCTTC. This encodes CASSRIGQAYYGYTF.